Below are 30 T cell receptor beta chains sequenced from a single sample in a study of blood T cell repertoires in COVID-19. Generated by immunoSEQ multiplex PCR, the TCRdb table keeps only in-frame clones and is missing some. The table records approximately 270,000 clones, approximately 90% of them present only once. The sequencing input was peripheral blood. These receptors were obtained from a man younger than 45 with acute or convalescent COVID-19.

The chain uses TRBV15 and TRBJ2-2; no reliable D call. The CDR3 covers 14 residues. Trimming cost V 5 bases and J 6 bases, with 13 bases left between them. From germline, CDR1 is LNHNV and CDR2 YYDKDF (reference sequence). The CDR3 region is CATSDFNPPGELFF. CDR3 nucleotide sequence: TGTGCCACCAGCGACTTCAACCCGCCCGGGGAGCTGTTTTTT.

The genes are TRBV10-1 and TRBJ2-7; 7 bases align to TRBD2. Per germline, CDR1 WNHNN and CDR2 SYGVQD (reference sequence). The V gene end was trimmed by 3 bases and the J gene end by 3 bases; junction bases not matched to a gene: 5. The CDR3 sequence is 14 residues long. DNA of the CDR3: TGCGCCAGCAGTGACAGCGGGGACTTCTACGAGCAGTACTTC. Its protein product is CASSDSGDFYEQYF.

The V call is TRBV28, the J call TRBJ1-6; D ambiguous. Germline V gene sequence: CDR1 MDHEN, CDR2 SYDVKM. The CDR3 runs to 15 residues. Trimming shortened V by 10 bases and J by 0 bases, and 13 bases separated the two germline ends. As DNA, the CDR3 is TGTGCCACCCACGCGGCAAGCTCCTATAATTCACCCCTCCACTTT. This encodes CATHAASSYNSPLHF.

The chain carries TRBV10-3 and TRBJ2-3; possible D gene TRBD1, 5 bases. The length of the CDR3 is 15 residues. The germline gives CDR1 ENHRY, CDR2 SYGVKD. V was clipped by 0 bases and J by 5 bases, with 12 bases between them. The CDR3 nucleotides read TGTGCCATCAGTGAGTCAGGGGTCAGAGTAGATACGCAGTATTTT. It codes for CAISESGVRVDTQYF.

The rearrangement uses TRBV19 and TRBJ1-6; D may be TRBD1 (5 bases). CDR1 is LNHDA and CDR2 is SQIVND in the germline V gene (reference sequence). The CDR3 has 17 amino acids. V was trimmed by 7 bases and J by 7 bases, leaving 23 bases between them. The CDR3 sequence is CASTSQVGQGVNSPLHF. DNA of the CDR3: TGTGCCAGTACCTCACAAGTCGGACAAGGCGTCAATTCACCCCTCCACTTT.

This chain uses TRBV6-5 with TRBJ2-3; D is possibly TRBD1 (6 bases). V shed 1 base and J shed 2 bases, with 13 bases lying between them. The CDR3 spans 16 residues. The germline V gene encodes CDR1 MNHEY and CDR2 SVGAGI. DNA of the CDR3: TGTGCCAGCAGTTACTGGCTGACAGGAGCCACAGATACGCAGTATTTT. Translation: CASSYWLTGATDTQYF.

The chain's CDR3 is CASSFGRGNEQFF. The CDR3 bases are TGCGCCAGCAGCTTTGGCAGGGGCAATGAGCAGTTCTTC. The rearrangement links TRBV5-1 to TRBJ2-1, with a tentative D call TRBD1 (6 bases). In germline, CDR1 is SGHRS, CDR2 YFSETQ. This CDR3 comprises 13 residues. V lost 2 bases and J lost 6, with 9 bases in between.

This chain joins TRBV10-3 and TRBJ1-3; TRBD1 agrees at 8 bases. Losses at the gene ends were 4 bases for V and 8 bases for J; bases not matched to a gene: 10. The CDR3 runs to 15 residues. CDR1 and CDR2 (germline): ENHRY, SYGVKD. CDR3 sequence (DNA): TGTGCCATCAGTGTTAGCAAGGACAGGGCTGACACCATATATTTT. Translating it yields CAISVSKDRADTIYF.

V gene TRBV7-2 combines with J gene TRBJ2-3; no firm D call. The ends were cut back, 4 bases at V and 1 base at J, with 3 bases in the middle. Germline-derived CDR1 and CDR2 are SGHTA and FQGNSA. The CDR3 is 12 residues long. DNA for the CDR3: TGTGCCAGCAGCTGGCGCACAGATACGCAGTATTTT. Translating it yields CASSWRTDTQYF. Full variable domain (missing parts from reference TRBV7-2 and TRBJ2-3): GAGVSQSPSNKVTEKGKDVELRCDPISGHTALYWYRQSLGQGLEFLIYFQGNSAPDKSGLPSDRFSAERTGGSVSTLTIQRTQQEDSAVYLCASSWRTDTQYFGPGTRLTVL.

The chain combines TRBV10-2 with TRBJ1-5; D gene uncertain. V lost 3 bases to trimming and J lost 7 bases, with 13 bases between them. The CDR3 contains 14 residues. CDR1 and CDR2 (germline): WSHSY, SAAADI. CDR3 amino acids: CASSEVAAVQPQHF. The CDR3 DNA follows: TGCGCCAGCAGTGAAGTGGCCGCGGTCCAGCCCCAGCATTTT.

The CDR3 nucleotides read TGTGCCAGTAGTCGCTACGGGCCGGACTATGAAGCTTTCTTT. As protein: CASSRYGPDYEAFF. The chain has TRBV19 and TRBJ1-1; D is unresolved. This CDR3 has 14 amino acids. V lost 5 bases and J 7 bases, leaving 17 bases between the germline ends. Germline CDR1 LNHDA, CDR2 SQIVND (reference sequence).

This sequence joins TRBV19 and TRBJ2-1; a weak D match, TRBD2 (5 bases). Germline V gene lookup returns CDR1 LNHDA and CDR2 SQIVND (reference sequence). The V end was cut by 4 bases, the J end by 4 bases, with 14 bases between. The CDR3 runs to 15 residues. CDR3 loop: CASSRAGGGYNEQFF. The CDR3 region has the DNA TGTGCCAGTAGTAGGGCTGGAGGAGGATACAATGAGCAGTTCTTC.

Here the CDR3 reads CASSVAPVRENTEAFF. The CDR3 DNA follows: TGTGCCAGCAGCGTAGCTCCCGTTCGGGAGAACACTGAAGCTTTCTTT. The chain recombines TRBV9 with TRBJ1-1; no clear D. The germline CDR1 and CDR2 sequences are SGDLS and YYNGEE. This CDR3 has 16 amino acids. The V and J ends lost 0 bases and 1 base respectively, with 13 bases between them. Full variable domain (missing parts from reference TRBV9 and TRBJ1-1): DSGVTQTPKHLITATGQRVTLRCSPRSGDLSVYWYQQSLDQGLQFLIQYYNGEERAKGNILERFSAQQFPDLHSELNLSSLELGDSALYFCASSVAPVRENTEAFFGQGTRLTVV.

The V gene is TRBV3-1 (or the pseudogene TRBV3-2), the J gene TRBJ1-2; TRBD1 matches at 8 bases. The V and J ends lost 2 bases and 8 bases, in that order; junction bases with no gene match: 19. Germline V gives CDR1 LGHDT, CDR2 YNNKEL (reference sequence). The length of the CDR3 is 18 residues. The CDR3 loop reads CASSQLRDRAYRGTGYTF. CDR3 nucleotide sequence: TGTGCCAGCAGCCAACTCCGGGACAGAGCCTACAGGGGGACGGGCTACACCTTC.

The V gene is TRBV28, the J gene TRBJ2-7; D not certain. V was cut by 5 bases and J by 0 bases, with 11 bases left in between. The length of the CDR3 is 14 residues. Germline CDR1 MDHEN, CDR2 SYDVKM. This CDR3 is CASSRAGSSYEQYF. The DNA for the CDR3 is TGTGCCAGCAGTCGCGCCGGGTCCTCCTACGAGCAGTACTTC.

The chain uses TRBV30 and TRBJ2-5, with 8 bases fitting TRBD2. The CDR3 covers 14 residues. Germline CDR1 and CDR2: GTSNPN and SVGIG (reference sequence). The J segment lost 5 bases and the V segment lost 1 base, leaving 6 bases of the junction unmatched. This CDR3 reads CAWSDPGLGETQYF. CDR3 DNA sequence: TGTGCCTGGAGTGACCCGGGACTAGGGGAGACCCAGTACTTC.

The chain recombines TRBV5-4 with TRBJ2-5, with TRBD1 identical over 9 bases. The germline gives CDR1 SGHNT, CDR2 YYREEE (reference sequence). The CDR3 extends over 16 amino acids. V dropped 4 bases and J dropped 4; count of bases not matched to a gene: 11. The CDR3 is CASSIEGGQGLETQYF. For the CDR3, the DNA is TGTGCCAGCAGCATCGAGGGGGGACAGGGATTAGAGACCCAGTACTTC.

CDR3 loop: CASSLRPMRGRGGTEAFF. In DNA, the CDR3 is TGTGCCAGCAGCTTAAGGCCCATGAGGGGGAGGGGTGGCACTGAAGCTTTCTTT. J is TRBJ1-1 and V is TRBV7-9, with D tentatively TRBD1 (6 bases). The CDR3 runs to 18 residues. V was cut by 2 bases and J by 4 bases, with 23 bases left in between. The germline CDR1 and CDR2 sequences are SEHNR and FQNEAQ (reference sequence).

The rearrangement links TRBV20-1 to TRBJ2-1; 12 bases map to TRBD2. CDR1 DFQATT and CDR2 SNEGSKA come from the germline V gene (reference sequence). V shed 3 bases, J shed 6 bases, and the junction held 3 bases outside the gene matches. CDR3 length: 14 residues. CDR3 sequence (DNA): TGCAGTGCTAGTCTAGCGGGGGGGCTCAATGAGCAGTTCTTC. It encodes CSASLAGGLNEQFF.

The chain employs TRBV5-6 and TRBJ1-1, with a possible D match to TRBD1 (5 bases). The CDR3 length is 15 residues. The V and J ends lost 0 bases and 4 bases respectively, with 13 bases between them. CDR1 is SGHDT, CDR2 YYEEEE, per germline. The CDR3 sequence: CASSLVQGGFTEAFF. The CDR3 coding sequence is TGTGCCAGCAGCTTGGTGCAGGGAGGTTTCACTGAAGCTTTCTTT.

The chain has TRBV7-3 and TRBJ2-3, with 8 bases that match TRBD2. This CDR3 has 15 residues. Losses at the gene ends were 3 bases for V and 4 bases for J; bases not matched to a gene: 6. Germline V gene sequence: CDR1 SGHTA, CDR2 FQGTGA. CDR3 amino acids: CASSLGGRRADTQYF. DNA for the CDR3: TGTGCCAGCAGCTTGGGCGGGAGGAGGGCAGATACGCAGTATTTT.

The rearrangement links TRBV29-1 to TRBJ1-2; TRBD1 might be the D (6 bases). Trimming stripped 3 bases from V and 4 bases from J, with 9 bases between. CDR3 size: 12 residues. Germline loops: CDR1 SQVTM, CDR2 ANQGSEA. CDR3 region: CSVDPGAYGYTF. CDR3 coding DNA: TGCAGCGTTGACCCAGGGGCCTATGGCTACACCTTC.

The V and J genes are TRBV18 and TRBJ2-5; tentatively, D is TRBD1 (6 bases). With 2 bases removed from V and 4 bases from J, the gap between germline ends came to 8 bases. The CDR3 spans 13 residues. In germline, CDR1 is KGHSH, CDR2 LQKENI. CDR3 in DNA: TGTGCCAGCTCACCAGGGACAAGAGAGACCCAGTACTTC. It codes for CASSPGTRETQYF.

The V and J genes are TRBV6-4 and TRBJ2-3; TRBD2 might be the D (6 bases). CDR1 is MRHNA and CDR2 is SNTAGT in the germline V gene. The CDR3 loop spans 15 amino acids. The V and J ends lost 6 bases and 1 base respectively, with 14 bases between them. CDR3 nucleotide sequence: TGTGCCAGCAGGCCGGCGGGCGGGGGCACAGATACGCAGTATTTT. This translates into CASRPAGGGTDTQYF.

This clone was recorded a few times. The chain is built from TRBV5-4 and TRBJ1-5, with 8 nucleotides matching TRBD1. The CDR3 is made up of 13 amino acids. Trimming cost V 2 bases and J 6 bases; bases outside gene matches: 1. The germline gives CDR1 SGHNT, CDR2 YYREEE (reference sequence). The CDR3 nucleotides read TGTGCCAGCAGCTTCGACAGGGGTCAGCCCCAGCATTTT. Translation: CASSFDRGQPQHF.

This clone was counted a single time. This chain links TRBV28 with TRBJ2-7, with D possibly matching TRBD1 (5 bases). V lost 6 bases, J lost 2 bases, and 8 bases lay in between. This CDR3 has 12 amino acids. Germline-derived CDR1 and CDR2 are MDHEN and SYDVKM. CDR3 sequence reads: CASSQGPYEQYF. Here the CDR3 DNA reads TGTGCCAGCAGCCAGGGCCCCTACGAGCAGTACTTC.

This chain connects TRBV5-5 to TRBJ2-7; 8 nucleotides agree with TRBD1. J gave up 1 base and V 1 base, and 1 base lay outside the gene matches. Germline CDR1 SGHKS, CDR2 YYEKEE (reference sequence). This CDR3 has 14 amino acids. CDR3 sequence (DNA): TGTGCCAGCAGCTTGCGGACAGGGTCCTACGAGCAGTACTTC. It encodes CASSLRTGSYEQYF. Supplemented by reference TRBV5-5 and TRBJ2-7, the full variable domain reads DAGVTQSPTHLIKTRGQQVTLRCSPISGHKSVSWYQQVLGQGPQFIFQYYEKEERGRGNFPDRFSARQFPNYSSELNVNALLLGDSALYLCASSLRTGSYEQYFGPGTRLTVT.

This chain joins TRBV28 and TRBJ2-7; 8 nucleotides line up with TRBD1. V lost 6 bases, J lost 1 base, and 8 bases stayed unmatched. CDR1 and CDR2 (germline): MDHEN, SYDVKM. CDR3 length: 15 residues. The CDR3 DNA is TGTGCCAGCAGCCGAGGGGGGACAGGATCCTACGAGCAGTACTTC. Amino acids: CASSRGGTGSYEQYF.

This clone was found once. The chain uses TRBV29-1 and TRBJ2-7, with 9 bases lining up with TRBD1. Germline V gene lookup returns CDR1 SQVTM and CDR2 ANQGSEA. After removal of 4 bases from V and 5 bases from J, the junction contained 6 bases not matched to a gene. CDR3 length equals 13 residues. CDR3 protein: CSVAHRGRDEQYF. CDR3 sequence (DNA): TGCAGCGTTGCCCACAGGGGGCGGGACGAGCAGTACTTC.

This clone was detected once. The chain combines TRBV30 with TRBJ2-6, with 8 bases matching TRBD1. The CDR3 spans 16 residues. Germline assignment: CDR1 GTSNPN and CDR2 SVGIG (reference sequence). V lost 2 bases to trimming and J lost 0 bases; unmatched junction nucleotides: 3. The CDR3 is CAWSPTGGSGANVLTF. DNA for the CDR3: TGTGCCTGGAGTCCTACAGGGGGCTCTGGGGCCAACGTCCTGACTTTC.